These T cell receptor beta chains were read from a single sample in a study of blood T cells in healthy people across ages. TCRdb called the 5' RACE reads again in MiXCR, with one record for every CDR3 protein. The sample has about 750,000 distinct CDR3 sequences; 40% to 65% are singletons. Sequenced sample: blood. Receptors originate from an elderly man in good health. The CDR3 runs from the conserved cysteine through the conserved F or W. Fields, in order: J gene, V gene, CDR3 protein.

J gene: TRBJ1-1
V gene: TRBV2
CDR3 protein: CASKGQGLKNTEAFF

J gene: TRBJ2-3
V gene: TRBV29-1
CDR3 protein: CSVGVQGPGDTQYF

J gene: TRBJ2-6
V gene: TRBV12-3/TRBV12-4
CDR3 protein: CASSLVQGLVGANVLTF

J gene: TRBJ2-7
V gene: TRBV5-1
CDR3 protein: CASSLDRTILREQYF

J gene: TRBJ2-7
V gene: TRBV12-3/TRBV12-4
CDR3 protein: CASTVEGRSYEQYF

J gene: TRBJ2-5
V gene: TRBV5-1
CDR3 protein: CASRLEGIETQYF

J gene: TRBJ1-2
V gene: TRBV25-1
CDR3 protein: CASSGGFAYGYTF

J gene: TRBJ1-1
V gene: TRBV2
CDR3 protein: CAIPGQNTEAFF

J gene: TRBJ1-2
V gene: TRBV5-1
CDR3 protein: CASSPNRGQDGYTF

J gene: TRBJ2-7
V gene: TRBV30
CDR3 protein: CAWGVYEQYF

J gene: TRBJ2-5
V gene: TRBV2
CDR3 protein: CASSEFGLAYSYNEQYF

J gene: TRBJ2-5
V gene: TRBV24-1
CDR3 protein: CATSDLETQYF

J gene: TRBJ2-1
V gene: TRBV20-1
CDR3 protein: CSARQLAGSLSYNEQFF

J gene: TRBJ2-3
V gene: TRBV6-5
CDR3 protein: CASSYRVAGGKSTDTQYF

J gene: TRBJ2-3
V gene: TRBV5-1
CDR3 protein: CASSLETPFTDTQYF

J gene: TRBJ2-3
V gene: TRBV6-1
CDR3 protein: CASSGATSGRADRYAYF

J gene: TRBJ2-7
V gene: TRBV11-3
CDR3 protein: CASPPGSYEQYF

J gene: TRBJ2-5
V gene: TRBV27
CDR3 protein: CASSSLGGWLETQYF

J gene: TRBJ2-3
V gene: TRBV7-9
CDR3 protein: CASSFFRSGVRHRYAYF

J gene: TRBJ2-1
V gene: TRBV10-3
CDR3 protein: CAISGSGGRNEQFF

J gene: TRBJ2-2
V gene: TRBV28
CDR3 protein: CASSSARALNTGELFF

J gene: TRBJ2-3
V gene: TRBV5-6
CDR3 protein: CASSSRTGGDITDTQYF

J gene: TRBJ2-5
V gene: TRBV9
CDR3 protein: CASSPGLRGPRETQYF

J gene: TRBJ2-7
V gene: TRBV20-1
CDR3 protein: CSATGQGDAVEQYF

J gene: .
V gene: TRBV12-3/TRBV12-4
CDR3 protein: CASTPTGNLGEQYF

J gene: TRBJ2-1
V gene: TRBV3-1
CDR3 protein: CASSRTGLAGPSSYNEQFF

J gene: TRBJ2-7
V gene: TRBV25-1
CDR3 protein: CASSDPSGQGTYEQYF

J gene: TRBJ2-5
V gene: TRBV20-1
CDR3 protein: CSARDAGGGGETQYF

J gene: TRBJ1-5
V gene: TRBV9
CDR3 protein: CASSASGGYQPQHF

J gene: TRBJ1-2
V gene: TRBV20-1
CDR3 protein: CGARTAGSNYGYTF

J gene: TRBJ2-1
V gene: TRBV30
CDR3 protein: CAWKDQSQRREQFF

J gene: TRBJ2-7
V gene: TRBV11-2
CDR3 protein: CASSLYWTSGNSYEQYF

J gene: TRBJ2-5
V gene: TRBV12-3/TRBV12-4
CDR3 protein: CASSPSRTRRGETQYF